Each of the 8 T cell receptor beta chains below was sequenced from the same sample in a study of blood T cells in healthy people across ages (dated by TCRdb to the mid-2010s). Library construction relied on 5' RACE. The sequencing machine was an Illumina HiSeq 2500. A second PCR of roughly 7 to 11 cycles was performed with a sample-barcoded 5' primer and a J-beta primer mix. Starting from the raw public reads, TCRdb applied fastp trimming at Q25, assembled clones with MiXCR and retained in-frame beta chains. A single entry per CDR3 protein holds the most common genes and DNA from its merged rows. This sample comprises roughly 560,000 distinct CDR3 sequences, 20% to 30% of them detected only once. The ten most abundant clones make up 8.7% of the sample. This same sample was also part of a study on T cells of mothers and their children.

The material sequenced was blood. These TCRs come from a boy younger than 18 in good health.

This clonotype has at least ten counts. V gene TRBV20-1 combines with J gene TRBJ2-1, with D perhaps being TRBD1 or TRBD2 (7 bases each). This CDR3 is 16 amino acids long. Germline V CDR1 and CDR2: DFQATT, SNEGSKA (reference sequence). V gave up 0 bases and J gave up 2 bases, with 14 bases separating them. CDR3 DNA: TGCAGTGCTAGAGATCCGCAGGGGGGGACCTACAATGAGCAGTTCTTC. It codes for CSARDPQGGTYNEQFF.

The chain combines TRBV27 with TRBJ1-2; 8 bases fit TRBD1. V dropped 5 bases and J dropped 3; count of bases not matched to a gene: 20. The germline gives CDR1 MNHEY, CDR2 SMNVEV (reference sequence). The CDR3 is 19 amino acids. The CDR3 region is CASSTGEHIGTGPYYGYTF. In nucleotides, the CDR3 is TGTGCCAGCAGTACCGGCGAGCATATAGGGACAGGCCCCTACTATGGCTACACCTTC.

This clonotype occurred a few times. This CDR3 reads CASSPDSSPLHF. CDR3 sequence (DNA): TGTGCCAGCTCACCTGACTCTTCACCCCTCCACTTT. The chain couples TRBV18 to TRBJ1-6; D remains unclear. This CDR3 contains 12 residues. The V gene lost 3 bases and the J gene lost 9 bases, with 6 bases spanning the gap. The germline V gene encodes CDR1 KGHSH and CDR2 LQKENI.

The rearrangement links TRBV29-1 to TRBJ1-1; D unresolved. This CDR3 comprises 14 residues. Trimming took 6 bases from V and 2 from J, leaving 16 bases between them. CDR1 is SQVTM and CDR2 is ANQGSEA in the germline V gene. The CDR3 DNA sequence: TGCAGCGTAACCGCGCGGCTGCTTAACACTGAAGCTTTCTTT. Translating it yields CSVTARLLNTEAFF.

This clonotype was observed a handful of times. The rearrangement uses TRBV12-3 or TRBV12-4 and TRBJ2-1; D may be TRBD1 (5 bases). The CDR3 loop spans 15 amino acids. The V and J ends lost 7 bases and 9 bases respectively, with 22 bases between them. The CDR3 is CASNQQGFSRSEQFF. CDR3 nucleotides: TGTGCCAGCAATCAGCAGGGTTTTAGTCGGAGTGAGCAGTTCTTC.

The rearrangement uses TRBV7-2 and TRBJ2-5; D ambiguous. The CDR3 length is 14 residues. Germline V gives CDR1 SGHTA, CDR2 FQGNSA. Trimming removed 5 bases at V and 4 bases at J, with 14 bases between. CDR3 DNA: TGTGCCAGCAGCCTATCGGGTCCGGGAGAGACCCAGTACTTC. It yields the protein CASSLSGPGETQYF.

The chain recombines TRBV7-6 with TRBJ2-2, with TRBD2 identical over 9 bases. The CDR3 is 16 amino acids. Germline V lookup: CDR1 SGHVS, CDR2 FNYEAQ. V was clipped by 5 bases and J by 1 base; unmatched bases: 5. In nucleotides, the CDR3 is TGTGCCAGCAGCCAAAGAGCGGGGGGGAACACCGGGGAGCTGTTTTTT. As protein: CASSQRAGGNTGELFF. The full variable domain, in which reference TRBV7-6 and TRBJ2-2 provide the parts outside the CDR3, is GAGVSQSPRYKVTKRGQDVALRCDPISGHVSLYWYRQALGQGPEFLTYFNYEAQQDKSGLPNDRFSAERPEGSISTLTIQRTEQRDSAMYRCASSQRAGGNTGELFFGEGSRLTVL.

The chain couples TRBV6-2 or TRBV6-3 to TRBJ1-4; D gene ambiguous. The CDR3 is made up of 16 amino acids. V lost 6 bases and J lost 0, with 14 bases in between. Per the germline V gene, CDR1 is MNHEY and CDR2 is SVGEGT. The CDR3 DNA sequence: TGTGCCAGCAGCCGGCGAGGTGATACAACTAATGAAAAACTGTTTTTT. Residues: CASSRRGDTTNEKLFF.